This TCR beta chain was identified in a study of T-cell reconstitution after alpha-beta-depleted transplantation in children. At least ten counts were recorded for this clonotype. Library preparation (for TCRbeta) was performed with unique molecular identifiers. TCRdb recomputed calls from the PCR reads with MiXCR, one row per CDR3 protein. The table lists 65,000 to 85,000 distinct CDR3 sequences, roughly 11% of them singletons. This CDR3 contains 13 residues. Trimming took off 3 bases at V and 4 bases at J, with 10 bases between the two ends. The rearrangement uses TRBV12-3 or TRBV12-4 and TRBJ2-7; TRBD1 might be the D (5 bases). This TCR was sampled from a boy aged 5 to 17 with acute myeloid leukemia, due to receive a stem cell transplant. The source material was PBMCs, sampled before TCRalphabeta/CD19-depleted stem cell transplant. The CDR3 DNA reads TGTGCCAGCAGTTTCGACAGTGTATACGAGCAGTACGTC. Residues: CASSFDSVYEQYV.